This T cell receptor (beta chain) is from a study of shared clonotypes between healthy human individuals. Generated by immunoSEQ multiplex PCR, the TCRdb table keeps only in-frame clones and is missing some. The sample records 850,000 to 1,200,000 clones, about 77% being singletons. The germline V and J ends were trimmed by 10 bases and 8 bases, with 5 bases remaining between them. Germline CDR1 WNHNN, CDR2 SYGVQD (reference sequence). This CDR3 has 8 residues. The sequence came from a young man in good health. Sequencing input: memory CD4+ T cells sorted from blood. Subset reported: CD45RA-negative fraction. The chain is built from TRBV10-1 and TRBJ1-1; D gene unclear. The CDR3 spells CATPEAFF. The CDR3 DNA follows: TGCGCCACCCCCGAAGCTTTCTTT.